Listed below are T cell receptor beta chains from one sample, sequenced in a study of blood T cell repertoires in COVID-19. TCRdb's copy holds only in-frame clones and misses some; the assay was immunoSEQ multiplex PCR. The sample lists approximately 230,000 clones, approximately 80% occurring once. The sample comprised peripheral blood. These receptor sequences come from a man older than 75 with acute or convalescent COVID-19. The CDR3 runs from the conserved cysteine through the conserved F or W. A D gene is named only where the DNA matches it firmly. Some rows have no size entry. The others give once, few or many, or a class for an expanded clone.

j_call v_call clone_size d_call cdr3_nt cdr3_aa
TRBJ2-7 TRBV5-4 - TRBD2 TGTGCCAGCAGCTTGGCCGGGGGGATGCTCTCCTACGAGCAGTACTTC CASSLAGGMLSYEQYF
TRBJ1-3 TRBV6-1 - - TGTGCCAGCAGTGAAGGGGCGACCTTCTCTGGAAACACCATATATTTT CASSEGATFSGNTIYF
TRBJ2-2 TRBV7-8 - TRBD2 TGTGCCAGCAGCCCCTGGACTAGCGGCACCGGGGAGCTGTTTTTT CASSPWTSGTGELFF
TRBJ2-2 TRBV27 - - TGTGCCAGCAGTTTCCGGCGCAGGGAAACCGGGGAGCTGTTTTTT CASSFRRRETGELFF
TRBJ1-5 TRBV6-6 - - TGTGCCAGCAGTTACCAAAGGACAGTTCAGCCCCAGCATTTT CASSYQRTVQPQHF
TRBJ1-5 TRBV18 - TRBD1 TGTGCCAGCTCGCCTAAGGGGGCCTTCAATCAGCCCCAGCATTTT CASSPKGAFNQPQHF
TRBJ2-5 TRBV7-3 - - TGTGCCAGCAGCTTAGCAGGGTCAGAGACCCAGTACTTC CASSLAGSETQYF
TRBJ1-6 TRBV28 - - TGTGCCAGCAGTTCCCCGACAGGAAGAAATTCACCCCTCCACTTT CASSSPTGRNSPLHF
TRBJ2-7 TRBV27 - TRBD1 TGTGCCAGCAGTCCTCGACAGGGCTCGATTTACGAGCAGTACTTC CASSPRQGSIYEQYF
TRBJ1-1 TRBV27 - - TGTGCCAGCAGTTTAAGGCGGGGGTATCATATGAACACTGAAGCTTTCTTT CASSLRRGYHMNTEAFF
TRBJ2-7 TRBV20-1 - - TGCAGTGCTAGTGGGGGGCCGAGAGGGGACGAGCAGTACTTC CSASGGPRGDEQYF
TRBJ1-5 TRBV7-9 - - TGTGCCAGCAGCCAAACAGGTGATCAGCCCCAGCATTTT CASSQTGDQPQHF
TRBJ1-5 TRBV28 - - TGTGCCAGCAGTGGCGGCCAGCCTCGCAATCAGCCCCAGCATTTT CASSGGQPRNQPQHF
TRBJ2-2 TRBV5-1 once - TGCGCCAGCAGCTCGCGGGGGCCCACCGGGGAGCTGTTTTTT CASSSRGPTGELFF
TRBJ2-4 TRBV10-2 - TRBD2 TGCGCCAGCAGTGAGACTAGCGGGGTGGGGATTCAGTACTTC CASSETSGVGIQYF
TRBJ1-1 TRBV28 few - TGTGCCAGCAGTTTAGTTTGGGGGCGAGACACTGAAGCTTTCTTT CASSLVWGRDTEAFF
TRBJ2-7 TRBV27 - - TGTGCCAGCAGTAGACGGGAGATCTACGAGCAGTACTTC CASSRREIYEQYF
TRBJ2-7 TRBV29-1 - TRBD1 TGCAGCGTTGGAGGGGGGACAGGGTCGGACGAGCAGTACTTC CSVGGGTGSDEQYF
TRBJ2-3 TRBV21-1 once - TGTGCCAGCAGCAAAGAGGTTAGCGGGAGATGCGGCACAGATACGCAGTATTTT CASSKEVSGRCGTDTQYF
TRBJ2-7 TRBV7-2 - TRBD1 TGTGCCAGCAGCCGGGACAGGAGCTCCTACGAGCAGTACTTC CASSRDRSSYEQYF
TRBJ2-2 TRBV6-5 - - TGTGCCAGCAGTTTAGTCGCCAGGCCCACCGGGGAGCTGTTTTTT CASSLVARPTGELFF
TRBJ1-2 TRBV9 - TRBD1 TGTGCCAGCAGCCTATTAGGACAGGCTAACTATGGCTACACCTTC CASSLLGQANYGYTF
TRBJ1-2 TRBV6-5 - TRBD1 TGTGCCAGCAGTTACAAGGGACAGGGAGGGTATGGCTACACCTTC CASSYKGQGGYGYTF
TRBJ1-5 TRBV30 - - TGTGCCTGGAGCCGGGTTCATAGCAATCAGCCCCAGCATTTT CAWSRVHSNQPQHF
TRBJ2-7 TRBV3-1/TRBV3-2 - TRBD1 TGTGCCAGCAGTCGATCAAGGACAGGTTACTACGAGCAGTACTTC CASSRSRTGYYEQYF
TRBJ2-7 TRBV11-2 - - TGTGCCAGCAGCTTAGATGGGAGGTGGGAGCCGAGCGGTTATCCCTACGAGCAGTACTTC CASSLDGRWEPSGYPYEQYF
TRBJ2-1 TRBV11-3 - TRBD2 TGTGCCAGCAGCTTTAGCGGGGATTCATACAATGAGCAGTTCTTC CASSFSGDSYNEQFF
TRBJ1-1 TRBV5-6 - - TGTGCCAGCAGCTTCGCCAGGAGGGGGAACACTGAAGCTTTCTTT CASSFARRGNTEAFF
TRBJ2-5 TRBV11-2 - - TGTGCCAGCAGCCCCCACGGGACCCAGTACTTC CASSPHGTQYF
TRBJ2-3 TRBV5-1 - - TGCGCCAGCAGCACACAGGTCACAGATACGCAGTATTTT CASSTQVTDTQYF
TRBJ2-6 TRBV27 - TRBD2 TGTGCCAGCAGTCCCTACGCAACGTTAGCGGGAGGGCCTGGGGCCAACGTCCTGACTTTC CASSPYATLAGGPGANVLTF
TRBJ2-2 TRBV2 - - TGTGCCCGTCGAGACAGGAACACCGGGGAGCTGTTTTTT CARRDRNTGELFF
TRBJ2-5 TRBV11-2 - TRBD1 TGTGCCAGCAGCCACGACAGGGGAGAGACCCAGTACTTC CASSHDRGETQYF
TRBJ1-1 TRBV2 - - TGTGCCAGCAGCAGCCGGGACATAAGCGAAGCTTTCTTT CASSSRDISEAFF
TRBJ2-7 TRBV12-3/TRBV12-4 - TRBD2 TGTGCCAGCGCGGGGGGCCCCGAGCAGTACTTC CASAGGPEQYF
TRBJ2-1 TRBV7-3 once - TGTGCCAGCAGCTTAGGAGCTAGTCAGCCTCGGGTCCCGCAGTTCTTC CASSLGASQPRVPQFF